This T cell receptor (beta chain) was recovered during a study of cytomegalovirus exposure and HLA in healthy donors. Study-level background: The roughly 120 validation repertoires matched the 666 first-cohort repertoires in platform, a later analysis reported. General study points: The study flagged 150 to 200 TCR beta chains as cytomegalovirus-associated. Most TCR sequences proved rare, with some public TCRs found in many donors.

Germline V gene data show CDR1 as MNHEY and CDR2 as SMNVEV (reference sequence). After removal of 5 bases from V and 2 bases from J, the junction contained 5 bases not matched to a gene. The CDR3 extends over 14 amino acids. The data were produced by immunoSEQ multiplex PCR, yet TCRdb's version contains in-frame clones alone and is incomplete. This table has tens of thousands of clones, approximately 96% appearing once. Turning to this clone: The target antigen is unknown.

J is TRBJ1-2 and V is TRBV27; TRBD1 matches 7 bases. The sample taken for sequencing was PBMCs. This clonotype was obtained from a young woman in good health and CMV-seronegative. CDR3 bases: TGTGCCAGCAGTGCACAGGGGCGAAACTATGGCTACACCTTC. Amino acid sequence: CASSAQGRNYGYTF.